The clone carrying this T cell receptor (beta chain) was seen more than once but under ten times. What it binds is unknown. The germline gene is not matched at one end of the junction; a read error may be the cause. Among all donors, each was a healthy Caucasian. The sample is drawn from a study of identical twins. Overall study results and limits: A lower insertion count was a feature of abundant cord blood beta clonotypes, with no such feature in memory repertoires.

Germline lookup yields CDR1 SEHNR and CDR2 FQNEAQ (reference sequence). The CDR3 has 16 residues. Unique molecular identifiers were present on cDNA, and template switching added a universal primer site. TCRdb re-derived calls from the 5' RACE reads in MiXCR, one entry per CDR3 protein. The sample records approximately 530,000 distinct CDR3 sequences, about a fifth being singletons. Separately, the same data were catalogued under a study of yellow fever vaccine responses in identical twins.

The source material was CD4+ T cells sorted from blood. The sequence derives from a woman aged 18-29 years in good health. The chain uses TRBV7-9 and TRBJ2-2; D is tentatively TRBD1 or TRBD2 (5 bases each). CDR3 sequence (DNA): TGTGCCAGCAGCTTATACATTGGGACGAAAACCGGGGAGCTGTTTTTT. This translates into CASSLYIGTKTGELFF. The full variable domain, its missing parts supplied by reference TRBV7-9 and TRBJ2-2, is DTGVSQNPRHKITKRGQNVTFRCDPISEHNRLYWYRQTLGQGPEFLTYFQNEAQLEKSRLLSDRFSAERPKGSFSTLEIQRTEQGDSAMYLCASSLYIGTKTGELFFGEGSRLTVL.